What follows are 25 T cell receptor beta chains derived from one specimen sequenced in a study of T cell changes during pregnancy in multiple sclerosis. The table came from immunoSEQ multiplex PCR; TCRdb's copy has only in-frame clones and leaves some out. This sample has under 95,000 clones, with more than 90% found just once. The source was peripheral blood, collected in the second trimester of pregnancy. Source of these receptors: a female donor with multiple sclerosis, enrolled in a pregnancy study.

Here the CDR3 reads CASSFRQGGDYEQYF. CDR3 nucleotide sequence: TGTGCCAGCAGCTTCAGACAGGGGGGAGACTACGAGCAGTACTTC. This rearrangement joins TRBV7-2 to TRBJ2-7; 9 nucleotides line up with TRBD1. Germline CDR1 SGHTA, CDR2 FQGNSA. This CDR3 region has 15 residues. V shed 3 bases and J 3 bases; nucleotides not matched to a gene: 6.

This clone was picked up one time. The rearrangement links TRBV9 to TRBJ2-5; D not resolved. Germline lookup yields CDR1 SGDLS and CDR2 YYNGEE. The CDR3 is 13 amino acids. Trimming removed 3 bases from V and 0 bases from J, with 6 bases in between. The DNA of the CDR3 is TGTGCCAGCAGCGCCGAGGACCAAGAGACCCAGTACTTC. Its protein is CASSAEDQETQYF.

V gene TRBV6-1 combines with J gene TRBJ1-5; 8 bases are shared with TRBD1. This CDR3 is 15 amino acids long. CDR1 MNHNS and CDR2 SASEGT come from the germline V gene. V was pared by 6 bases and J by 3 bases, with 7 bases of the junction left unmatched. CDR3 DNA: TGTGCCAGCAGCGCCCCGACAGGGGACAATCAGCCCCAGCATTTT. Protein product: CASSAPTGDNQPQHF.

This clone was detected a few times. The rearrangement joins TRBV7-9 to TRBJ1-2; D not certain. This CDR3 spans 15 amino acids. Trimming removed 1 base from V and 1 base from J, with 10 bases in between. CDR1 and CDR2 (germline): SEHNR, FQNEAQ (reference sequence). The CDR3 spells CASSLGQVHNYGYTF. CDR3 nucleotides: TGTGCCAGCAGCTTAGGTCAAGTACATAACTATGGCTACACCTTC.

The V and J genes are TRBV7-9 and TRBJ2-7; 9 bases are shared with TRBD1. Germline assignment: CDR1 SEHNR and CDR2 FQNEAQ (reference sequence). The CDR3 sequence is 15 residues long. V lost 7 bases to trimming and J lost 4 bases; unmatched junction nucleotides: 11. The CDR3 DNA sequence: TGTGCCAGCATCGACACAGGGGGCCGCGCGTACGAGCAGTACTTC. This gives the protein CASIDTGGRAYEQYF. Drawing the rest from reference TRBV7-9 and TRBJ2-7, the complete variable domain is DTGVSQNPRHKITKRGQNVTFRCDPISEHNRLYWYRQTLGQGPEFLTYFQNEAQLEKSRLLSDRFSAERPKGSFSTLEIQRTEQGDSAMYLCASIDTGGRAYEQYFGPGTRLTVT.

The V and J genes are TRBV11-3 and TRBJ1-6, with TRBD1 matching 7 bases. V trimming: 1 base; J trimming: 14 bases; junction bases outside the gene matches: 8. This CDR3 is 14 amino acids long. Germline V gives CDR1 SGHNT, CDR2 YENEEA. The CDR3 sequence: CASSLGQGGGALHF. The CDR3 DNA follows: TGTGCCAGCAGCTTAGGACAGGGCGGAGGGGCCCTCCACTTT.

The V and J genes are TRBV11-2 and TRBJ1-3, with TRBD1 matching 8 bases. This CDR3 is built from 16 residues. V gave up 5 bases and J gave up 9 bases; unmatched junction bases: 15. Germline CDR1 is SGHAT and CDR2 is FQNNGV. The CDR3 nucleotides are TGTGCCAGCAGCCCGATTGTCGGACAGGGACGTGGCACCATATATTTT. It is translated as CASSPIVGQGRGTIYF.

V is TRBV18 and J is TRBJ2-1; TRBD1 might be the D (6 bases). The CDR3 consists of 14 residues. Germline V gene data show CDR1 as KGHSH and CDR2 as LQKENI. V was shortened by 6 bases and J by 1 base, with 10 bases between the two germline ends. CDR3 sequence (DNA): TGTGCCAGCTCTCTACAGGGTTCCTACAATGAGCAGTTCTTC. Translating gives CASSLQGSYNEQFF.

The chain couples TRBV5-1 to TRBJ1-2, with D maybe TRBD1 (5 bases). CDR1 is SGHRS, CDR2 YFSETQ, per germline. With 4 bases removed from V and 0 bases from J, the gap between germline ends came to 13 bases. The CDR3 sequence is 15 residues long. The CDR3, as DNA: TGCGCCAGCAGCCCCGGGGGGATGACTAACTATGGCTACACCTTC. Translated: CASSPGGMTNYGYTF.

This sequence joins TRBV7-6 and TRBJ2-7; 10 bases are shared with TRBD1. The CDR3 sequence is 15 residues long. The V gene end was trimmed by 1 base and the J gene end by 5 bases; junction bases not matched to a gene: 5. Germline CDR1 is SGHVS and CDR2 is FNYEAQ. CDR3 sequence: CASSLEAGTGDEQYF. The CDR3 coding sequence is TGTGCCAGCAGCTTAGAGGCTGGGACAGGGGACGAGCAGTACTTC.

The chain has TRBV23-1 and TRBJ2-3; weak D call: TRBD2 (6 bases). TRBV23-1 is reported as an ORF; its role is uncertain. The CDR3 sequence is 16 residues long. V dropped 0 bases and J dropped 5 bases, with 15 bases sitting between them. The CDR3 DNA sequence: TGCGCCAGCAGTCAATCGCAACGGGAGAGGGGAGATACGCAGTATTTT. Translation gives CASSQSQRERGDTQYF.

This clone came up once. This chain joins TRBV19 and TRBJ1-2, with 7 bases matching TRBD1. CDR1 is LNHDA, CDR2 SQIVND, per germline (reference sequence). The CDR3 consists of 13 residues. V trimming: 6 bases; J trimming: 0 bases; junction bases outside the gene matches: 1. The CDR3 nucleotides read TGTGCCAGTAGGCAGGGGGCTAACTATGGCTACACCTTC. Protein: CASRQGANYGYTF. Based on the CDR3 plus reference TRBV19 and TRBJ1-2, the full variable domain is DGGITQSPKYLFRKEGQNVTLSCEQNLNHDAMYWYRQDPGQGLRLIYYSQIVNDFQKGDIAEGYSVSREKKESFPLTVTSAQKNPTAFYLCASRQGANYGYTFGSGTRLTVV.

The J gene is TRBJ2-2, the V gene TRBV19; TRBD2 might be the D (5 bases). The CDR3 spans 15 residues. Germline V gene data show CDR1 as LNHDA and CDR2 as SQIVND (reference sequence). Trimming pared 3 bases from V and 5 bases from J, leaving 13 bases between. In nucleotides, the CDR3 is TGTGCCAGTAGTATGAGGTTAGCGAGTACCGGGGAGCTGTTTTTT. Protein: CASSMRLASTGELFF.

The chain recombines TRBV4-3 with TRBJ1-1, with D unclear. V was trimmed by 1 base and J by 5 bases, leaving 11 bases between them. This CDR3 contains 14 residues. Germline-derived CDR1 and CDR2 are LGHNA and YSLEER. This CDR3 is CASSQVAGSTEAFF. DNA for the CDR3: TGCGCCAGCAGCCAAGTGGCGGGATCGACTGAAGCTTTCTTT.

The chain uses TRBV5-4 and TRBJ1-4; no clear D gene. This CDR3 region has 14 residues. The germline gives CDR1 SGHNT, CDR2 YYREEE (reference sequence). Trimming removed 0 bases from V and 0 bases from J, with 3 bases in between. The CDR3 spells CASSLAATNEKLFF. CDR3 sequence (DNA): TGTGCCAGCAGCTTGGCCGCAACTAATGAAAAACTGTTTTTT.

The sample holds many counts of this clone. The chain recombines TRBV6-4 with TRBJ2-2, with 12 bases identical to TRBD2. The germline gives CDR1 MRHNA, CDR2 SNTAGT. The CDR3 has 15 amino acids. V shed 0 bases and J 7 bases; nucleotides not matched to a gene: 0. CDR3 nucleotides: TGTGCCAGCAGTGACTCGACTAGCGGGAGCGGGGAGCTGTTTTTT. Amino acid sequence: CASSDSTSGSGELFF.

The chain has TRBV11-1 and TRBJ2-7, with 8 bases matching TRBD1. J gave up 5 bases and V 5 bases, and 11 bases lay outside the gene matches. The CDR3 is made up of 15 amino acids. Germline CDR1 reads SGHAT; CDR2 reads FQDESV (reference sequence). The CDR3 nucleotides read TGTGCCAGCAGCCTCGACAGGGGATCGGGGGACGAGCAGTACTTC. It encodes CASSLDRGSGDEQYF.

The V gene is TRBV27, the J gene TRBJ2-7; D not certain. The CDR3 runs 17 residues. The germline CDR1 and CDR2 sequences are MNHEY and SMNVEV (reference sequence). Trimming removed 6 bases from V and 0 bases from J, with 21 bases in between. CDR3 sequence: CASSPAPYLRSSYEQYF. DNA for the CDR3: TGTGCCAGCAGCCCTGCCCCGTACCTTAGAAGCTCCTACGAGCAGTACTTC.

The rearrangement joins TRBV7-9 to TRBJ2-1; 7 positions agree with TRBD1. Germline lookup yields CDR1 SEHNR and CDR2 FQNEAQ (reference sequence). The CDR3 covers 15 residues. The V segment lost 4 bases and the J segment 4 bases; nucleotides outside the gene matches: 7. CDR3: CASSSRGGQYNEQFF. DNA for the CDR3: TGTGCCAGCAGCTCTAGAGGGGGCCAATACAATGAGCAGTTCTTC.

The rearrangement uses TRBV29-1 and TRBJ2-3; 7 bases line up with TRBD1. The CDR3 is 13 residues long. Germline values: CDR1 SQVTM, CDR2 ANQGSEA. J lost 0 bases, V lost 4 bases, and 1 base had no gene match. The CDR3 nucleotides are TGCAGCGTTGCACAGGGGAGCACAGATACGCAGTATTTT. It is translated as CSVAQGSTDTQYF.

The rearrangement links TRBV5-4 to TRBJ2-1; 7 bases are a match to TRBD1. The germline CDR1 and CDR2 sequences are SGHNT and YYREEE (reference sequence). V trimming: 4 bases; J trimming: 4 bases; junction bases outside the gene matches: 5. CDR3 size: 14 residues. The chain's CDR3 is CASSAGTDYNEQFF. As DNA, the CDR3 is TGTGCCAGCAGCGCTGGGACAGATTACAATGAGCAGTTCTTC.

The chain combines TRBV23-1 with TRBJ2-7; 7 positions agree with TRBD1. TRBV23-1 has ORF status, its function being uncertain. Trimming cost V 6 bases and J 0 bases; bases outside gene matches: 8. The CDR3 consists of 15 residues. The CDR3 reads CASRRTGGNSYEQYF. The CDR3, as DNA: TGCGCCAGCAGGCGGACAGGCGGCAACTCCTACGAGCAGTACTTC.

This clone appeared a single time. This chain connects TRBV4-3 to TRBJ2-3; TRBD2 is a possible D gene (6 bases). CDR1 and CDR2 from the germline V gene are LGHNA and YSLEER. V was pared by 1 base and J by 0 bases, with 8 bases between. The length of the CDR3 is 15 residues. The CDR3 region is CASSQGSGSTDTQYF. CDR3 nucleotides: TGCGCCAGCAGCCAAGGAAGCGGGAGCACAGATACGCAGTATTTT.

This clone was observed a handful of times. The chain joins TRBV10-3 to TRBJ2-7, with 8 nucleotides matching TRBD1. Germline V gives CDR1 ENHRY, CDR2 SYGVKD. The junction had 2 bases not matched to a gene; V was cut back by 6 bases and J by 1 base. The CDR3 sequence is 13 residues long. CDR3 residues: CAIRRQGSYEQYF. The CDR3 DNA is TGTGCCATCAGACGACAGGGGTCCTACGAGCAGTACTTC.

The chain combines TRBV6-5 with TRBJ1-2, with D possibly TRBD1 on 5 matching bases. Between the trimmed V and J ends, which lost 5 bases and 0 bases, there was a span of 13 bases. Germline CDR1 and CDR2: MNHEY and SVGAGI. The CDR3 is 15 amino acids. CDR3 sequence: CASSRPGVSNYGYTF. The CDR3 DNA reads TGTGCCAGCAGTAGGCCGGGGGTATCTAACTATGGCTACACCTTC.